Detailed here is one TCR beta chain. Antigen specificity is unknown. Compared with germline, one end of the junction differs, possibly owing to a read error. This specimen belongs to a study of tumor-infiltrating lymphocytes in primary liver carcinoma. The researchers obtained blood RNA from unsorted whole blood and also extracted germline DNA. There were only treatment-naive patients, all with chronic HBV infection. The CDR3 totals 13 residues. The germline gives CDR1 SQVTM, CDR2 ANQGSEA. Findings and caveats of the study: Paired tumor-adjacent and tumor-blood samples overlapped less than tumor region pairs did.

The researchers produced TCR beta cDNA from approximately 550 ng total RNA with a constant-region primer. Modified slightly, ARM-PCR produced TCR beta libraries over three nested multiplex PCR rounds. TRBV1-TRBV30 forward primers paired with a C-beta reverse primer drove the first two PCR rounds, about 10 cycles each. Via MiXCR, TCRdb re-called the multiplex PCR reads, giving one row per CDR3 protein. The sample gives fewer than 350,000 distinct CDR3 sequences, less than 75% of which show up once; 9% to 10% is in the top ten. Sequencing was done on a sample of peripheral blood. This chain links TRBV29-1 with TRBJ1-4; weak D call: TRBD1 (6 bases). The source of this sequence is a man in his forties or fifties with primary liver carcinoma and hepatitis B virus infection. CDR3 sequence reads: CSVDTGREEKPFF. CDR3 nucleotide sequence: TGCAGCGTGGACACAGGGAGGGAGGAAAAACCGTTTTTT.